One and the same sample provided the 14 T cell receptor beta chains below, sequenced in a study of shared clonotypes between healthy human individuals. Clones were read by immunoSEQ multiplex PCR, and TCRdb kept only the in-frame ones, dropping some. The repertoire holds roughly 490,000 clones, with roughly 78% as singletons. The sample comprised PBMCs. The receptors shown here come from a woman aged 40-49 years in good health. Some clones in this sample may be carry-over from other donors' samples.

The chain couples TRBV6-4 to TRBJ2-1, with unresolved D. Trimming cost V 0 bases and J 7 bases, with 13 bases left between them. CDR3 length: 15 amino acids. CDR1 MRHNA and CDR2 SNTAGT come from the germline V gene. The CDR3 loop reads CASSDSGSPGNEQFF. CDR3 nucleotides: TGTGCCAGCAGTGACTCGGGATCCCCTGGGAATGAGCAGTTCTTC.

The chain has TRBV28 and TRBJ1-2; D not certain. Trimming removed 7 bases from V and 2 bases from J, with 14 bases in between. Germline lookup yields CDR1 MDHEN and CDR2 SYDVKM. This CDR3 spans 14 amino acids. The CDR3 loop reads CASKIVGQNYGYTF. The CDR3 region has the DNA TGTGCCAGCAAGATCGTGGGCCAGAACTATGGCTACACCTTC.

The rearrangement uses TRBV14 and TRBJ2-1; 12 bases fit TRBD2. This CDR3 has 14 residues. CDR1 is SGHDN and CDR2 is FVKESK in the germline V gene. Germline trimming cut 4 bases from V and 10 bases from J; bases unmatched to any gene: 5. The CDR3 sequence is CASSRLAGAGEQFF. The CDR3 coding sequence is TGTGCCAGCAGCCGACTAGCGGGGGCGGGGGAGCAGTTCTTC.

The chain combines TRBV19 with TRBJ2-6; D assignment may be TRBD1 or TRBD2 (5 bases each). Germline CDR1 reads LNHDA; CDR2 reads SQIVND (reference sequence). CDR3 length: 17 residues. V was shortened by 8 bases and J by 0 bases, with 17 bases between the two germline ends. The CDR3 DNA follows: TGTGCCAGTCGGGACGGAGCTCCCCTCTCTGGGGCCAACGTCCTGACTTTC. This encodes CASRDGAPLSGANVLTF. The variable domain in full, with the rest retrieved from reference TRBV19 and TRBJ2-6, is DGGITQSPKYLFRKEGQNVTLSCEQNLNHDAMYWYRQDPGQGLRLIYYSQIVNDFQKGDIAEGYSVSREKKESFPLTVTSAQKNPTAFYLCASRDGAPLSGANVLTFGAGSRLTVL.

This clone appeared a few times. V is TRBV30 and J is TRBJ1-5; D is unresolved. CDR1 GTSNPN and CDR2 SVGIG come from the germline V gene (reference sequence). The CDR3 has 15 amino acids. Trimming removed 3 bases from V and 1 base from J, with 13 bases in between. In DNA form, the CDR3 reads TGTGCCTGGAGCCCCGGGAGCGGAAGCAATCAGCCCCAGCATTTT. Protein: CAWSPGSGSNQPQHF.

The genes are TRBV5-6 and TRBJ2-1, with 12 positions matching TRBD2. This CDR3 spans 15 amino acids. Trimming cost V 2 bases and J 6 bases; bases outside gene matches: 3. CDR1 SGHDT and CDR2 YYEEEE come from the germline V gene. CDR3 loop: CASSLGLAGLNEQFF. For the CDR3, the DNA is TGTGCCAGCAGCTTAGGACTAGCGGGGCTCAATGAGCAGTTCTTC.

This chain links TRBV28 with TRBJ1-3; 10 bases match TRBD1. The CDR3 sequence is 13 residues long. The V gene end was trimmed by 6 bases and the J gene end by 8 bases; junction bases not matched to a gene: 4. The germline V gene has CDR1 MDHEN and CDR2 SYDVKM. The CDR3 nucleotides are TGTGCCAGCAGCCGGGACAGGGGCTACACCATATATTTT. As protein: CASSRDRGYTIYF.

This chain links TRBV5-4 with TRBJ1-5, with 9 bases fitting TRBD1. This CDR3 is 15 amino acids long. V trimming: 4 bases; J trimming: 4 bases; junction bases outside the gene matches: 6. Germline values: CDR1 SGHNT, CDR2 YYREEE (reference sequence). CDR3 sequence: CASSAGQGPNQPQHF. The DNA for the CDR3 is TGTGCCAGCAGCGCCGGACAGGGGCCTAATCAGCCCCAGCATTTT.

This chain connects TRBV5-1 to TRBJ2-7; 7 bases align to TRBD1. The trim removed 2 bases at V and 5 bases at J, leaving 10 bases unmatched. The CDR3 has 15 amino acids. Germline V gene sequence: CDR1 SGHRS, CDR2 YFSETQ. This chain's CDR3 is CASSFQGDPPDEQYF. The DNA of the CDR3 is TGCGCCAGCAGCTTTCAGGGGGATCCCCCCGACGAGCAGTACTTC. Filled out from reference TRBV5-1 and TRBJ2-7, the complete variable domain reads KAGVTQTPRYLIKTRGQQVTLSCSPISGHRSVSWYQQTPGQGLQFLFEYFSETQRNKGNFPGRFSGRQFSNSRSEMNVSTLELGDSALYLCASSFQGDPPDEQYFGPGTRLTVT.

The chain has TRBV28 and TRBJ2-5; D may correspond to TRBD1 or TRBD2 (5 bases each). TRBJ2-7 explains the end of the DNA better; the J call may be wrong. The V gene's germline CDR1 is MDHEN and CDR2 SYDVKM. CDR3 length: 14 amino acids. This CDR3 is CASSPLGDNYEQYF. The DNA of the CDR3 is TGTGCCAGCAGTCCCTTGGGGGATAACTACGAGCAGTACTTC.

This chain links TRBV5-4 with TRBJ2-3; 10 bases are shared with TRBD1. Germline V gene lookup returns CDR1 SGHNT and CDR2 YYREEE (reference sequence). Unmatched junction bases numbered 4, after V lost 4 bases and J lost 2 bases. The CDR3 is 15 amino acids. The chain's CDR3 is CASSRDRGNTDTQYF. The CDR3 nucleotides are TGTGCCAGCAGCCGGGACAGGGGAAACACAGATACGCAGTATTTT.

About this clone itself: With a far larger clone one base away, a read error is the likely cause. The chain couples TRBV5-1 to TRBJ2-7; no clear D gene. This CDR3 spans 13 amino acids. Per germline, CDR1 SGHRS and CDR2 YFSETQ. CDR3 nucleotide sequence: TGCGCCAGTTCGGCGGAGATCTCCTACGAGAAGTACTTC. Translated: CASSAEISYEKYF.

V gene TRBV7-2 combines with J gene TRBJ2-7; either TRBD1 or TRBD2 may fit D (5 bases each). There are 15 residues in the CDR3. The ends were cut back, 3 bases at V and 3 bases at J, with 15 bases in the middle. The germline V gene encodes CDR1 SGHTA and CDR2 FQGNSA. The CDR3 protein is CASSFRGQGDYEQYF. The CDR3 DNA reads as TGTGCCAGCAGCTTTAGGGGTCAGGGAGACTACGAGCAGTACTTC.

The chain recombines TRBV28 with TRBJ2-7; D is perhaps TRBD2 (6 bases). The V end lost 6 bases, the J end lost 0 bases, and 6 bases lay between the germline ends. The length of the CDR3 is 12 residues. CDR1 MDHEN and CDR2 SYDVKM come from the germline V gene. CDR3 bases: TGTGCCAGCAGGGGACTCTCCTACGAGCAGTACTTC. As protein: CASRGLSYEQYF.